This T cell receptor (beta chain) was identified during a study of T cell responses to AZD1222 COVID-19 vaccine. TCRdb keeps only in-frame clones here, not all; method: immunoSEQ multiplex PCR. The sample yields around 110,000 clones, about 90% seen once. Pooled samples include second doses given at about 4 or 12 weeks. V lost 4 bases and J 0 bases, leaving 14 bases between the germline ends. The CDR3 loop spans 15 amino acids. Germline CDR1 and CDR2: SGHNT and YYREEE (reference sequence). The sample in question was peripheral blood, obtained 28 days after the second AZD1222 dose. The clonotype comes from an adult who received the AZD1222 COVID-19 vaccine. The rearrangement links TRBV5-4 to TRBJ2-7; D could derive from TRBD1 or TRBD2 (5 bases each). In nucleotides, the CDR3 is TGTGCCAGCAGCACTGGGACGGGGAGCTCCTACGAGCAGTACTTC. Protein sequence: CASSTGTGSSYEQYF.